These 14 T cell receptor beta chains were sequenced from one sample in a study of control samples from healthy donors and cancer patients. Profiled with immunoSEQ multiplex PCR; TCRdb holds only in-frame clones, not every one. Of fewer than 150,000 clones listed, roughly 90% were seen once; the top ten hold approximately 2.7%. Source material: blood. The receptors were sampled from a man aged 18-30 years in good health.

The chain couples TRBV19 to TRBJ1-1; 10 nucleotides agree with TRBD1. Germline V gene lookup returns CDR1 LNHDA and CDR2 SQIVND (reference sequence). The CDR3 totals 16 residues. V gave up 3 bases and J gave up 0 bases; unmatched junction bases: 4. The CDR3 reads CASSIIGTGVNTEAFF. CDR3 coding DNA: TGTGCCAGTAGTATTATCGGGACAGGGGTGAACACTGAAGCTTTCTTT.

J is TRBJ1-6 and V is TRBV12-3 or TRBV12-4; possibly TRBD1 for D (6 bases). Trimming took off 6 bases at V and 8 bases at J, with 8 bases between the two ends. CDR3 size: 12 residues. The DNA for the CDR3 is TGTGCCAGCAGCCACAGGGATTCACCCCTCCACTTT. Translated: CASSHRDSPLHF.

V usage is TRBV19 and J usage is TRBJ2-1, with 8 bases lining up with TRBD2. J was trimmed by 1 base and V by 1 base; bases with no gene match: 3. Germline loops: CDR1 LNHDA, CDR2 SQIVND (reference sequence). This CDR3 is built from 16 residues. CDR3 sequence reads: CASSIASGGSYNEQFF. The CDR3 region has the DNA TGTGCCAGTAGTATAGCGAGCGGGGGATCCTACAATGAGCAGTTCTTC.

The rearrangement uses TRBV4-1 and TRBJ1-3; D remains unclear. The CDR3 loop spans 12 amino acids. The germline CDR1 and CDR2 sequences are MGHRA and YSYEKL. V lost 1 base and J lost 3, with 1 base in between. The CDR3: CASSQVGNTIYF. The CDR3 DNA sequence: TGCGCCAGCAGCCAAGTTGGAAACACCATATATTTT.

Note on this clone: Germline is not matched at one junction end, which may reflect a read error. The J gene is TRBJ2-2, the V gene TRBV7-7, with a possible D match to TRBD2 (6 bases). CDR1 and CDR2 from the germline V gene are SSHAT and FNYEAQ (reference sequence). The CDR3 is 16 residues long. The CDR3 sequence is CASSLGGYVDTGELFF. In nucleotides, the CDR3 is TGTGCTAGCAGCTTAGGAGGGTACGTCGACACCGGGGAGCTGTTTTTT.

The chain joins TRBV11-2 to TRBJ2-7; D is perhaps TRBD2 (6 bases). Germline V gives CDR1 SGHAT, CDR2 FQNNGV. The V and J ends lost 5 bases and 6 bases respectively, with 11 bases between them. This CDR3 is 12 amino acids long. In DNA form, the CDR3 reads TGTGCCAGCAGCCCCCGACTAGGCGAGCAGTACGTC. Amino acids: CASSPRLGEQYV.

Written as DNA, the CDR3 is TGTGCCAGCAGTGAAAGGAACAGGGAGCAGCCCCAGCATTTT. It encodes CASSERNREQPQHF. V is TRBV2 and J is TRBJ1-5; D possibly corresponds to TRBD1 (6 bases). The germline V and J ends were trimmed by 2 bases and 7 bases, with 12 bases remaining between them. Per germline, CDR1 SNHLY and CDR2 FYNNEI. This CDR3 region has 14 residues.

The V gene is TRBV5-1, the J gene TRBJ2-3, with 9 bases aligning to TRBD2. This CDR3 has 16 amino acids. CDR1 and CDR2 from the germline V gene are SGHRS and YFSETQ. V lost 0 bases, J lost 3 bases, and 5 bases stayed unmatched. The CDR3 here is CASSLGGGASTDTQYF. As DNA, the CDR3 is TGCGCCAGCAGCTTGGGCGGGGGGGCCTCTACAGATACGCAGTATTTT.

The chain carries TRBV7-2 and TRBJ1-5; D is unresolved. The germline V gene has CDR1 SGHTA and CDR2 FQGNSA. V shed 1 base and J shed 3 bases, with 10 bases lying between them. CDR3 size: 15 residues. CDR3 sequence reads: CASSLDGRNNQPQHF. CDR3 DNA sequence: TGTGCCAGCAGCTTAGACGGCAGAAACAATCAGCCCCAGCATTTT.

The DNA for the CDR3 is TGTGCCAGCAGTCTCCGGGACAGATCCTACGAGCAGTACTTC. It encodes CASSLRDRSYEQYF. The chain joins TRBV28 to TRBJ2-7, with 7 bases identical to TRBD1. The CDR3 totals 14 residues. J gave up 1 base and V 5 bases, and 5 bases lay outside the gene matches. CDR1 and CDR2 (germline): MDHEN, SYDVKM.

The rearrangement links TRBV10-1 to TRBJ1-6, with no clear D. The CDR3 consists of 18 residues. Germline V CDR1 and CDR2: WNHNN, SYGVQD (reference sequence). The V and J ends lost 11 bases and 0 bases respectively, with 23 bases between them. CDR3 coding DNA: TGCGCCGGAAAACAGAGCCTCGGTCCCTCCTCCTATAATTCACCCCTCCACTTT. It specifies CAGKQSLGPSSYNSPLHF.

The V gene is TRBV30, the J gene TRBJ1-6; 7 bases match TRBD1. Looked up from germline, CDR1 is GTSNPN and CDR2 is SVGIG (reference sequence). The CDR3 extends over 15 amino acids. V shed 6 bases and J 6 bases; nucleotides not matched to a gene: 11. The CDR3 coding sequence is TGTGCCTGTAGGACAGGTGGCCTTTCTAATTCACCCCTCCACTTT. Translation gives CACRTGGLSNSPLHF.

The rearrangement uses TRBV28 and TRBJ2-3, with 12 bases lining up with TRBD2. The CDR3 has 15 residues. Germline V CDR1 and CDR2: MDHEN, SYDVKM. With V trimmed by 5 bases and J by 6 bases, 6 bases remained unmatched. The CDR3 coding sequence is TGTGCCAGCAGTCCTAGCGGGGGGGCTAGGGATACGCAGTATTTT. Translating gives CASSPSGGARDTQYF.

The V call is TRBV4-1, the J call TRBJ2-1, with 8 bases aligning to TRBD2. This CDR3 region has 14 residues. J was trimmed by 4 bases and V by 4 bases; bases with no gene match: 3. CDR1 is MGHRA, CDR2 YSYEKL, per germline. The CDR3 is CASSPSGGYNEQFF. The CDR3 DNA is TGCGCCAGCAGCCCATCGGGGGGGTACAATGAGCAGTTCTTC.